This T cell receptor (beta chain) is from a study of CD8 T cells in ankylosing spondylitis (dated by TCRdb to about 2017). Notes on the research overall: The study profiled T cell receptor beta repertoires in healthy donors and ankylosing spondylitis patients to find disease-linked TCR variants. Peripheral blood was sampled, and synovial fluid was additionally collected from ankylosing spondylitis patients. The full study cohort was made up of 25 ankylosing spondylitis patients and about a hundred healthy donors.

The sequencer was an Illumina HiSeq 2500. Quantitative 5'-RACE with molecular barcodes was used to prepare TCR beta libraries. On the study's bioinformatics: A new computational method based on a probabilistic model of VDJ rearrangement was used to identify disease-linked TCR variants. TCRdb trimmed the raw reads at Q25, called clones with MiXCR and kept productive beta chains. Identical CDR3 proteins give one entry, which carries the most common genes and DNA. These V and J calls derive from TCRdb rather than the authors' analysis. Present in this sample are around 53,000 distinct CDR3 sequences, 6.5% to 9% of which were seen just once. Of the sample, about 8.9% falls within the top ten clones. Findings and caveats that apply to the study as a whole: The disease-linked clones showed a CD8+ phenotype and occurred at relatively low frequencies in peripheral blood. Some TCR beta motif variants had previously been reported in synovial fluid and blood of reactive arthritis patients, which suggested common disease-initiation mechanisms. The disease-linked clones were reported to be significantly enriched in matched synovial fluid samples from ankylosing spondylitis patients. A TCR beta motif of several highly homologous amino acid variants appeared characteristic of blood from ankylosing spondylitis patients.

Trimming takes 10 bases from V and 6 bases from J, and the germline ends sit 16 bases apart. The CDR3 starts with the cysteine, ends with the phenylalanine, and has 12 residues. The DNA shown is the 36-base CDR3, in frame from base 1. From the germline V gene, CDR1 is SGHRS and CDR2 is YFSETQ. About this clonotype: Its specific antigen is unknown. No much larger clone is present one base from it, and per-base qualities are unavailable.

The sample consisted of blood, either unsorted or a sorted T cell fraction (not recorded which). The TCR was taken from a female donor with ankylosing spondylitis or in good health (not recorded which). The chain links TRBV5-1 with TRBJ1-2; the D gene identity is not certain. Here is the DNA: TGCGCCGGCGGCGCGACAAGGGATGGCTACACCTTC. The encoded protein is CAGGATRDGYTF.